This T cell receptor (beta chain) originates from a study of cytomegalovirus exposure and HLA in healthy donors. Whole-study results and caveats: Relative to the approximately 680-donor mean, N-insertions were reportedly fewer in an Asian-associated ancestry cluster in a later analysis. A list of 150 or so TCR beta chains associated with cytomegalovirus was given.

Nominally healthy donors were sampled, though unrecorded immune exposures were likely. PCR involved 60 Vbeta and 13 Jbeta primers. TCRdb's table, derived via immunoSEQ multiplex PCR, lists solely in-frame clones and lacks some. The sample contains roughly 160,000 clones, approximately 79% of which appear only once. Trimming shortened V by 3 bases and J by 4 bases, and 13 bases separated the two germline ends. The CDR3 has 15 amino acids. Germline-derived CDR1 and CDR2 are GTSNPN and SVGIG (reference sequence). A note on this clone: Its antigen is unidentified.

This receptor was obtained from a male donor in good health and CMV-seronegative. V and J are TRBV30 and TRBJ2-6; maybe TRBD1 (6 bases). Material: PBMCs. CDR3 bases: TGTGCCTGGAGCGAAGGGACACCCGGGGCCAACGTCCTGACTTTC. Translation gives CAWSEGTPGANVLTF. The whole variable domain, remainder taken from reference TRBV30 and TRBJ2-6, is SQTIHQWPATLVQPVGSPLSLECTVEGTSNPNLYWYRQAAGRGLQLLFYSVGIGQISSEVPQNLSASRPQDRQFILSSKKLLLSDSGFYLCAWSEGTPGANVLTFGAGSRLTVL.